This T cell receptor (beta chain) was profiled in a study of T-cell reconstitution after alpha-beta-depleted transplantation in children. This clonotype was found a few times. Construction of the TCRbeta library involved unique molecular identifiers. In TCRdb, the PCR reads were re-called with MiXCR into one record per CDR3 protein. This sample has hundreds of thousands of distinct CDR3 sequences; roughly a tenth occur once, and the top ten carry approximately 4.1%. The TCR originated in a human donor who donated a stem cell graft to a child with acute myeloid leukemia. The input for sequencing was PBMCs from the stem cell graft donor, taken from the stem cell graft.

The CDR3 DNA follows: TGTGCCAGCAGCCTAGGACCTCTAGCGGGAGGGAATGAGCAGTTCTTC. Translated: CASSLGPLAGGNEQFF. The rearrangement links TRBV7-2 to TRBJ2-1, with 12 bases matching TRBD2. CDR3 length equals 16 residues. V shed 5 bases and J 7 bases; nucleotides not matched to a gene: 9. Germline CDR1 reads SGHTA; CDR2 reads FQGNSA.